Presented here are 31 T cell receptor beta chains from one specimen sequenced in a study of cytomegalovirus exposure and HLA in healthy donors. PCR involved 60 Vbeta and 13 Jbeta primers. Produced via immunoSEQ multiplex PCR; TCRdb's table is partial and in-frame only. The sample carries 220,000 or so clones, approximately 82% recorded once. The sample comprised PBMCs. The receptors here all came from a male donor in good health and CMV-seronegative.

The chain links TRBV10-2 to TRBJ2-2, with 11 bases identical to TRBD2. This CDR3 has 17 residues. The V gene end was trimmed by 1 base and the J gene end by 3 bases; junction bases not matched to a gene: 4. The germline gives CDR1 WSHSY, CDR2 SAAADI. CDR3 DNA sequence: TGCGCCAGCAGTGAGTGGACTAGCGGGTTTGACACCGGGGAGCTGTTTTTT. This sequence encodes CASSEWTSGFDTGELFF.

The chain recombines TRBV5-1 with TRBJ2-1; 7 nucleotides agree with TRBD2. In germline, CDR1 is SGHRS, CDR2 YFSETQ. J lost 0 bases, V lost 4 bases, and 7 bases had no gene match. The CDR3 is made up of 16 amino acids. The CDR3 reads CASSGKGGSSYNEQFF. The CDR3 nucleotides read TGCGCCAGCAGCGGAAAGGGAGGGAGCTCCTACAATGAGCAGTTCTTC.

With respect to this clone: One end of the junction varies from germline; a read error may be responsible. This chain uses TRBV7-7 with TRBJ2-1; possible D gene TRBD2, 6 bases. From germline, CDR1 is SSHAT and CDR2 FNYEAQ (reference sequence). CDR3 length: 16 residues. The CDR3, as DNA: TGTGCTAGCAGCTTAGACGGGGAGGCAGGAGACAATGAGCAGTTCTTC. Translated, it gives CASSLDGEAGDNEQFF. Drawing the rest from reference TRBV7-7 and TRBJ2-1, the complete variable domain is GAGVSQSPRYKVTKRGQDVTLRCDPISSHATLYWYQQALGQGPEFLTYFNYEAQPDKSGLPSDRFSAERPEGSISTLTIQRTEQRDSAMYRCASSLDGEAGDNEQFFGPGTRLTVL.

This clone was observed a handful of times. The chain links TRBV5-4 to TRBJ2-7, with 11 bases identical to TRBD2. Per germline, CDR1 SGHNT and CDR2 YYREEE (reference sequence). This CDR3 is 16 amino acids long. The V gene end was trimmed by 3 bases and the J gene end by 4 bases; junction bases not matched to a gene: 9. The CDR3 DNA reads TGTGCCAGCAGCTGGGGGTCCGGGACTAGCGGTTACGAGCAGTACTTC. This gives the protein CASSWGSGTSGYEQYF.

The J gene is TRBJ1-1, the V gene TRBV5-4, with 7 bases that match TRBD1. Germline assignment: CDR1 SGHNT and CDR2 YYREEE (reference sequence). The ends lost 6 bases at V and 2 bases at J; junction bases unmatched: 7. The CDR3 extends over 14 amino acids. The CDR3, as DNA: TGTGCCAGCACCGCCGGACAGGCAAACACTGAAGCTTTCTTT. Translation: CASTAGQANTEAFF.

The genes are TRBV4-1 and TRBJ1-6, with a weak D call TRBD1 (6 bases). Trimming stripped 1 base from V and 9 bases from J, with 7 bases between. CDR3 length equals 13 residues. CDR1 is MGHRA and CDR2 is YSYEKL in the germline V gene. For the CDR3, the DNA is TGCGCCAGCAGCCAAGGGACAGCTTCACCCCTCCACTTT. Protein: CASSQGTASPLHF.

CDR3 in DNA: TGCGCCAGCAGCCCGGGGGCCCGGGGGGGCTACAATGAGCAGTTCTTC. Translating it yields CASSPGARGGYNEQFF. The chain joins TRBV4-1 to TRBJ2-1; 8 bases agree with TRBD2. The trim removed 4 bases at V and 3 bases at J, leaving 8 bases unmatched. CDR1 and CDR2 from the germline V gene are MGHRA and YSYEKL. The CDR3 spans 16 residues.

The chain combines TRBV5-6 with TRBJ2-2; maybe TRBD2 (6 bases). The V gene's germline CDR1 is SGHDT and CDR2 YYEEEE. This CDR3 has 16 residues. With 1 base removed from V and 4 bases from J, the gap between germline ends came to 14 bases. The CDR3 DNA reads TGTGCCAGCAGCTTGAGGGAGGCCGGGTTCACCGGGGAGCTGTTTTTT. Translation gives CASSLREAGFTGELFF. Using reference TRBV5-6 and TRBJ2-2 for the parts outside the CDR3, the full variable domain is DAGVTQSPTHLIKTRGQQVTLRCSPKSGHDTVSWYQQALGQGPQFIFQYYEEEERQRGNFPDRFSGHQFPNYSSELNVNALLLGDSALYLCASSLREAGFTGELFFGEGSRLTVL.

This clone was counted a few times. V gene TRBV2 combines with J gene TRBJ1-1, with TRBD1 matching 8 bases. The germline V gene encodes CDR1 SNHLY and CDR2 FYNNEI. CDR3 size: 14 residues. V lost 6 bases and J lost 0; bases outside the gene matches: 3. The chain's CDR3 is CASRGQAVNTEAFF. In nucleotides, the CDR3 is TGTGCCAGCAGGGGACAGGCAGTGAACACTGAAGCTTTCTTT.

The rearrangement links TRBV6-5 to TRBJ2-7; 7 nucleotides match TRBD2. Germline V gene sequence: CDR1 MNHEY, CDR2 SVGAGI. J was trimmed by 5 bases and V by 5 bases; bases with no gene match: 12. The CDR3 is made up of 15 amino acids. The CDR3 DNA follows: TGTGCCAGCAGTATTGCTAGCGGCATCCTGGACGAGCAGTACTTC. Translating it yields CASSIASGILDEQYF.

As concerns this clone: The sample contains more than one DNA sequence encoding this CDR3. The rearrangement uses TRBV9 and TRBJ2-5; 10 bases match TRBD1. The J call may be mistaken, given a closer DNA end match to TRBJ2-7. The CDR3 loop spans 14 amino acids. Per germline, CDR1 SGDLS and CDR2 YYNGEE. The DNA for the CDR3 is TGTGCCAGCAGCGTTGGACAGGGGGCCTACGAGCAGTACTTC. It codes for CASSVGQGAYEQYF.

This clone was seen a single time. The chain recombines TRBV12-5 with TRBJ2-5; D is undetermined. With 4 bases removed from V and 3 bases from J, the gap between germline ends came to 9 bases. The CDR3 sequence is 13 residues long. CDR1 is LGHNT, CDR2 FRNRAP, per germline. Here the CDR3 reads CASGSYREETQYF. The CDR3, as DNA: TGTGCTAGTGGTTCCTACAGAGAAGAGACCCAGTACTTC.

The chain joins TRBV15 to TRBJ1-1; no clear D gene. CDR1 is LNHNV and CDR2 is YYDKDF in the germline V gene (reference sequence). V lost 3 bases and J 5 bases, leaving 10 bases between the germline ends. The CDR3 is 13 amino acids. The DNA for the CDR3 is TGTGCCACCAGCAGCGTGAGGGAAACTGAAGCTTTCTTT. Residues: CATSSVRETEAFF.

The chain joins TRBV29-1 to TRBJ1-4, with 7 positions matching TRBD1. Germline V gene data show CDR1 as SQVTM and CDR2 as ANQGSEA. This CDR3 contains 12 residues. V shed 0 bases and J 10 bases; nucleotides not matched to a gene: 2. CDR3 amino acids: CSVEDQGGKLFF. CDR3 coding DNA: TGCAGCGTTGAAGATCAGGGGGGAAAACTGTTTTTT.

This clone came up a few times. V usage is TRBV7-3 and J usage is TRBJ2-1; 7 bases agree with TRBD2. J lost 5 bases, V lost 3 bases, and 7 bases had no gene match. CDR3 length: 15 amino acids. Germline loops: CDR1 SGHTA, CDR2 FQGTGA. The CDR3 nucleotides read TGTGCCAGCAGCTTCCCCTCGGGAGGCAACAATGAGCAGTTCTTC. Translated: CASSFPSGGNNEQFF.

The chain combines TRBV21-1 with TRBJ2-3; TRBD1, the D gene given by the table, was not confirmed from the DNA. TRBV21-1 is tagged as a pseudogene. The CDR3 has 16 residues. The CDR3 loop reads CASSPRDREDPDTQYF. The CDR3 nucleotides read TGTGCCAGCAGCCCCCGGGACAGGGAGGACCCAGATACGCAGTATTTT.

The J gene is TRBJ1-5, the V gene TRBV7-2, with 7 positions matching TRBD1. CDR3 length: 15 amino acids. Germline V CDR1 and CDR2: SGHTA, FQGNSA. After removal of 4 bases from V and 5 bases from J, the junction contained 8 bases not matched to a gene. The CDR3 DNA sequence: TGTGCCAGCAGCTCCGGGACAGCGAAGCATCAGCCCCAGCATTTT. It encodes CASSSGTAKHQPQHF.

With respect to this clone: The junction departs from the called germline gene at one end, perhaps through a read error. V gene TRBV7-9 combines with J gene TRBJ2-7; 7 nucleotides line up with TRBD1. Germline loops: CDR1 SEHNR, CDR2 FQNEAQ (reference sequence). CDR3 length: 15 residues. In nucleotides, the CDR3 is TGTTCCAGCAGCTTAGGTACGGGACAGTTTTACGAGCAGTACTTC. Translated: CSSSLGTGQFYEQYF.

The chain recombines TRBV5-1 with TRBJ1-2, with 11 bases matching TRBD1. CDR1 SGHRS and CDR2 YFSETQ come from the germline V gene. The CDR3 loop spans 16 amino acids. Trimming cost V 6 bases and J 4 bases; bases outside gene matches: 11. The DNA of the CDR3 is TGCGCCAGCACCCGTGGACAGGGGGCGACTCCCTATGGCTACACCTTC. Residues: CASTRGQGATPYGYTF.

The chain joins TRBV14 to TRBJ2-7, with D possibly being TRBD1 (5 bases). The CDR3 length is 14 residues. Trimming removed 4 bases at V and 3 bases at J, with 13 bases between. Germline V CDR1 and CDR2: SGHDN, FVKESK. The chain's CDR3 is CASSPTWTFYEQYF. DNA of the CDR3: TGTGCCAGCAGCCCCACCTGGACATTCTACGAGCAGTACTTC. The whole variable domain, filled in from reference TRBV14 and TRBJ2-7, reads EAGVTQFPSHSVIEKGQTVTLRCDPISGHDNLYWYRRVMGKEIKFLLHFVKESKQDESGMPNNRFLAERTGGTYSTLKVQPAELEDSGVYFCASSPTWTFYEQYFGPGTRLTVT.

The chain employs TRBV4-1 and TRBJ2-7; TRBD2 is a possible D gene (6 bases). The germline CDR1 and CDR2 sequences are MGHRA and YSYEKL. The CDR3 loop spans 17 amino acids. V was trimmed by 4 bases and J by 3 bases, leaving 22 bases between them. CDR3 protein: CASSRETRGGVLYEQYF. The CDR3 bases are TGCGCCAGCAGCCGAGAGACCCGAGGAGGGGTCCTCTACGAGCAGTACTTC.

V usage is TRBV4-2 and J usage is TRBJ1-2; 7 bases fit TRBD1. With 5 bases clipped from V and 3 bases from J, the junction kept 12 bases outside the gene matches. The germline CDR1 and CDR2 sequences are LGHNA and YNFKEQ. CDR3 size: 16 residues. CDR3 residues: CASSSPSRGHHYGYTF. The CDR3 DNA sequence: TGTGCCAGCAGCAGCCCCTCAAGGGGGCATCACTATGGCTACACCTTC.

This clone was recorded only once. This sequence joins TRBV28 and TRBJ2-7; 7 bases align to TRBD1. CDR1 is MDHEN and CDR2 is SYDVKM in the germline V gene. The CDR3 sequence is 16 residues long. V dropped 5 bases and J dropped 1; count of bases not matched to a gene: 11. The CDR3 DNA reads TGTGCCAGCAGTCCCGCCCGGGCAGGGGGTTCCTACGAGCAGTACTTC. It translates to CASSPARAGGSYEQYF.

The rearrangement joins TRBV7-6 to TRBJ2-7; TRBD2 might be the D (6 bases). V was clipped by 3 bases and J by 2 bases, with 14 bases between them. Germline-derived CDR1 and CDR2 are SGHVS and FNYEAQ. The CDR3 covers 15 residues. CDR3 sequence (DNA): TGTGCCAGCAGCTTGGGAACCGGGAGTACCTACGAGCAGTACTTC. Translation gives CASSLGTGSTYEQYF.

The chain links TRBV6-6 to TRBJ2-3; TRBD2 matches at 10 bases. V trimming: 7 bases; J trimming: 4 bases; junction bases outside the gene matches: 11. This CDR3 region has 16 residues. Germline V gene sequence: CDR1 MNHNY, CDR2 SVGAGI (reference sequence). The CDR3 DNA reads TGTGCCAGCAACACCGGGACTAGCGATTTGGCAGATACGCAGTATTTT. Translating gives CASNTGTSDLADTQYF.

CDR3 region: CASSRSPTGESEKLFF. In DNA, the CDR3 is TGCGCCAGCAGCCGCAGCCCGACGGGTGAAAGCGAAAAACTGTTTTTT. This chain connects TRBV4-1 to TRBJ1-4; D is ambiguous. Germline V gives CDR1 MGHRA, CDR2 YSYEKL. V was cut by 4 bases and J by 8 bases, with 20 bases left in between. CDR3 length equals 16 residues.

The CDR3: CASSSLGTGNEKLFF. The CDR3 DNA reads as TGTGCCAGCAGTTCACTAGGGACAGGGAACGAAAAACTGTTTTTT. This rearrangement joins TRBV25-1 to TRBJ1-4; 9 bases match TRBD1. CDR3 size: 15 residues. CDR1 is MGHDK, CDR2 SYGVNS, per germline. The trim removed 5 bases at V and 8 bases at J, leaving 9 bases unmatched.

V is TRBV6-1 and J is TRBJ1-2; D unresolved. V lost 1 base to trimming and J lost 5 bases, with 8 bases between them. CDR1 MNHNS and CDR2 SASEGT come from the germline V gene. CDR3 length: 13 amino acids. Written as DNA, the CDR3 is TGTGCCAGCAGTGAAGGGGCAGGATATGGCTACACCTTC. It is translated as CASSEGAGYGYTF.

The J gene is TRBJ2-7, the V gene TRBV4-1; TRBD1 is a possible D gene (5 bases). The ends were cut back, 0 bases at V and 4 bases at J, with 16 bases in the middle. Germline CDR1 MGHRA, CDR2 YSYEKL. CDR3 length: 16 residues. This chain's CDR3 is CASSQDMADPGYEQYF. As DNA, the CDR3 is TGCGCCAGCAGCCAAGATATGGCAGACCCAGGGTACGAGCAGTACTTC.

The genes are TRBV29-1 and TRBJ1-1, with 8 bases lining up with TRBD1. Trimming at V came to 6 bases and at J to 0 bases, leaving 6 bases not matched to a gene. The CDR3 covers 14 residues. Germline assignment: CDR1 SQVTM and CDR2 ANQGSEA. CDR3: CSVRTGFLNTEAFF. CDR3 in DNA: TGCAGCGTCAGGACAGGGTTTTTGAACACTGAAGCTTTCTTT.

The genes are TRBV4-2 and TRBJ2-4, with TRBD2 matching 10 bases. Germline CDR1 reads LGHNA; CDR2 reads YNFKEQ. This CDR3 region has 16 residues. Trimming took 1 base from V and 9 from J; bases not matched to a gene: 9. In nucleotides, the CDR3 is TGTGCCAGCAGCCAAGGTCGCACTAGCGGGATGGGCATTCAGTACTTC. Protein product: CASSQGRTSGMGIQYF.